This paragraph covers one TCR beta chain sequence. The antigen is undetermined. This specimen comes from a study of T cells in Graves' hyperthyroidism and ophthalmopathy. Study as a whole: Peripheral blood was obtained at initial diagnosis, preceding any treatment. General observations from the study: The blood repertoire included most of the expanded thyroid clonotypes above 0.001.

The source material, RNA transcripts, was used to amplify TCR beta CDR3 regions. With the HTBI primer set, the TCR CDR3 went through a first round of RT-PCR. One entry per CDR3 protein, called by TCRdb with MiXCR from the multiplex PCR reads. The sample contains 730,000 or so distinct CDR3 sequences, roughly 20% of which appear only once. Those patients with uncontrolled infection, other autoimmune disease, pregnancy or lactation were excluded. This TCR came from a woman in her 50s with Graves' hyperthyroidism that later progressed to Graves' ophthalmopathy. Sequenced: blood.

This CDR3 reads CASSYGGDPTNEKLFF. In nucleotides, the CDR3 is TGTGCCAGCAGTTACGGGGGCGACCCAACTAATGAAAAACTGTTTTTT. This chain uses TRBV28 with TRBJ1-4; a possible D gene is TRBD1 (6 bases). The V end was cut by 4 bases, the J end by 0 bases, with 12 bases between. CDR3 size: 16 residues. CDR1 and CDR2 (germline): MDHEN, SYDVKM.